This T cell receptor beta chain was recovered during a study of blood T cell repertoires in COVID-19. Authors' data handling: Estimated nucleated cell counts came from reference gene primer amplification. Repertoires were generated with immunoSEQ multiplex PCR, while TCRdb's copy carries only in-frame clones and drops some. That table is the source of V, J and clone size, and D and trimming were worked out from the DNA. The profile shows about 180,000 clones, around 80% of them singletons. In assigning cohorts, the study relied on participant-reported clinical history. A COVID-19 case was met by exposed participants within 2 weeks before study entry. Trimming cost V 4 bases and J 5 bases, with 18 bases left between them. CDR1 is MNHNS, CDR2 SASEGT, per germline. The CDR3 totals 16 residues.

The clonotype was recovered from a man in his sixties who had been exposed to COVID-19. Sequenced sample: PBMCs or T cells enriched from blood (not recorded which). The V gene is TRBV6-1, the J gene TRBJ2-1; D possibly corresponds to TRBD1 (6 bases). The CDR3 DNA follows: TGTGCCAGCAGTGTCCGACAGGTAGGGAGAAACAATGAGCAGTTCTTC. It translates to CASSVRQVGRNNEQFF.